One TCR beta chain is described in this entry. Antigen specificity is unknown. Germline loops: CDR1 LGHNA, CDR2 YSLEER. V was trimmed by 0 bases and J by 9 bases, leaving 15 bases between them. The CDR3 is 15 residues long. Clones were sequenced by immunoSEQ multiplex PCR, and TCRdb holds only the in-frame ones, with some missing. In the table there are 1.5 million to 2.5 million clones, roughly 94% of which are singletons. Positive CCR7 selection of CD45RO-negative cells yielded the naive CD8 cells, and terminally differentiated effector memory CD45RA+ cells were excluded. This record comes from a study of shared clonotypes between healthy human individuals. Study-level information: Per donor, CD8 memory used one plate, CD8 naive used two, CD4 memory used three and CD4 naive used three.

Study conclusions and caveats: Sampling used blood alone; tissue repertoires probably differ. Sharing across four donors was highest in naive CD4 (around 5%) and lowest in memory CD8 (approximately 0.4%).

The receptor's source is a man between 18 and 29 years old in good health. The sequencing sample was made of naive CD8+ T cells sorted from blood. The chain is built from TRBV4-3 and TRBJ2-1; D is ambiguous. The CDR3 nucleotides read TGCGCCAGCAGCCAAGATATAGGCGGCGGTCCTGAGCAGTTCTTC. Its translation: CASSQDIGGGPEQFF.